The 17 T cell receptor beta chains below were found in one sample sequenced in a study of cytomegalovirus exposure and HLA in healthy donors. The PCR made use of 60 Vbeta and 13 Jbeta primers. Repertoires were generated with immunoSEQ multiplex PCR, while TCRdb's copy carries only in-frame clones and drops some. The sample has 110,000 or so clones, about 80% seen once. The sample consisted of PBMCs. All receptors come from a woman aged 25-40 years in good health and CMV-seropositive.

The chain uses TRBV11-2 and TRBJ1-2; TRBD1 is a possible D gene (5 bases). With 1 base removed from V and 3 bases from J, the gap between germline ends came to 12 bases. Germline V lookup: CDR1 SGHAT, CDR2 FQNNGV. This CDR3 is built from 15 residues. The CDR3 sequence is CASSLGGATDYGYTF. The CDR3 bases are TGTGCCAGCAGCTTAGGCGGGGCAACCGACTATGGCTACACCTTC.

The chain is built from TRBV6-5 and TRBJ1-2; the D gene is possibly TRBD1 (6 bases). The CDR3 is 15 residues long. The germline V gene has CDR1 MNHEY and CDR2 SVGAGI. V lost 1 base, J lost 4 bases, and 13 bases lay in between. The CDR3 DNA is TGTGCCAGCAGTTACTTTGAACAGGGAATCTATGGCTACACCTTC. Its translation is CASSYFEQGIYGYTF.

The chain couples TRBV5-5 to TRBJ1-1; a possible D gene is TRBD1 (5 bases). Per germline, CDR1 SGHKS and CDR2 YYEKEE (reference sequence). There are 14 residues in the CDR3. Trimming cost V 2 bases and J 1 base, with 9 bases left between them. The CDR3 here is CASSFGHGNTEAFF. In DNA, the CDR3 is TGTGCCAGCAGCTTCGGACACGGGAACACTGAAGCTTTCTTT.

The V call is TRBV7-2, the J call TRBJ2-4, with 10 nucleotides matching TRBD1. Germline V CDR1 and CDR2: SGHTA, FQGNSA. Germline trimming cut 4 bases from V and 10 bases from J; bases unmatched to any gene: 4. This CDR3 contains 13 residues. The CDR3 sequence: CASSSGTGDIQYF. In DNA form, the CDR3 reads TGTGCCAGCAGCTCTGGGACAGGGGATATTCAGTACTTC.

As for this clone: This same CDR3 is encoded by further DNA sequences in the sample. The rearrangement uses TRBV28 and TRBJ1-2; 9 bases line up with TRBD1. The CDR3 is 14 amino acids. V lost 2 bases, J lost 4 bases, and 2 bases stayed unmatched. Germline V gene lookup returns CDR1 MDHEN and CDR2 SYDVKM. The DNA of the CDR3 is TGTGCCAGCAGTTTAAGGGGACAGGGCTATGGCTACACCTTC. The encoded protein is CASSLRGQGYGYTF.

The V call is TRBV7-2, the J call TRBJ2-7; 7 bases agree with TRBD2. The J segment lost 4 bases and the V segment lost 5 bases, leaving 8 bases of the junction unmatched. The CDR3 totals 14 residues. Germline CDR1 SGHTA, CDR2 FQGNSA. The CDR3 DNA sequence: TGTGCCAGCAGCCACGGACTAGGTGGGTACGAGCAGTACTTC. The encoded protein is CASSHGLGGYEQYF.

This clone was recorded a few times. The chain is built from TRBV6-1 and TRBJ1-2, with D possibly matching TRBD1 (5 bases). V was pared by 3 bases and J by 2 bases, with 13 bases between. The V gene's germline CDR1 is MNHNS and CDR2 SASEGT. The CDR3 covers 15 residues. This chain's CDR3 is CASSDPSQGNYGYTF. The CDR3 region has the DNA TGTGCCAGCAGTGACCCATCGCAGGGAAACTATGGCTACACCTTC.

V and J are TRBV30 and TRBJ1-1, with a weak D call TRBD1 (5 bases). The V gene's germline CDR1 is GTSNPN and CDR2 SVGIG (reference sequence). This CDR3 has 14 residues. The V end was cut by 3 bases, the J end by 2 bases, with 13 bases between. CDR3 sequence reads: CAWRPQGINTEAFF. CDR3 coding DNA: TGTGCCTGGAGGCCCCAGGGTATTAACACTGAAGCTTTCTTT.

The CDR3, as DNA: TGTGCCATCAGTGAAACAGGGGCGAACACTGAAGCTTTCTTT. Its protein is CAISETGANTEAFF. V usage is TRBV10-3 and J usage is TRBJ1-1; 7 bases line up with TRBD1. The V gene's germline CDR1 is ENHRY and CDR2 SYGVKD. The CDR3 is made up of 14 amino acids. The trim removed 3 bases at V and 1 base at J, leaving 2 bases unmatched.

In DNA form, the CDR3 reads TGTGCCTGGAATTATGTAGCCGGTGATACGCAGTATTTT. Translated: CAWNYVAGDTQYF. The genes are TRBV30 and TRBJ2-3; D is unclear. Germline V gene data show CDR1 as GTSNPN and CDR2 as SVGIG (reference sequence). Trimming left V 4 bases short and J 6 bases short, with 14 bases between. The CDR3 is 13 amino acids.

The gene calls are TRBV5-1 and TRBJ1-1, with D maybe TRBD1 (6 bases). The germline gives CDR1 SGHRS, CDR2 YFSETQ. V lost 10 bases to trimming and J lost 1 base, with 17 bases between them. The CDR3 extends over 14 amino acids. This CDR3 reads CASGRGQQNTEAFF. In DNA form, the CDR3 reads TGCGCCTCTGGGCGGGGGCAGCAGAACACTGAAGCTTTCTTT.

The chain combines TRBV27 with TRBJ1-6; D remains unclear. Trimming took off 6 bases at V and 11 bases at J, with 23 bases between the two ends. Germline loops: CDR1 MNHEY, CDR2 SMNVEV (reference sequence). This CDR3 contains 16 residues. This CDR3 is CASSWQVGTFLAPLHF. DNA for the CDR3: TGTGCCAGCAGCTGGCAGGTCGGCACCTTCTTGGCACCCCTCCACTTT.

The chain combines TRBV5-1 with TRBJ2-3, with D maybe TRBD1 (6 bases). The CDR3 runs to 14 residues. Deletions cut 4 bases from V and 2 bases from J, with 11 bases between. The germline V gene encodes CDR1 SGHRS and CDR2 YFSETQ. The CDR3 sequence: CASSTQGTTDTQYF. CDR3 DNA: TGCGCCAGCAGCACACAGGGAACCACAGATACGCAGTATTTT.

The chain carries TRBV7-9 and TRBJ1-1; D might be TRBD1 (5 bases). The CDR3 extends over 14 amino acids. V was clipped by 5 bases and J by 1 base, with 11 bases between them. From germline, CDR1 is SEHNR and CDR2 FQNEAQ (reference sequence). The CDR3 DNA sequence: TGTGCCAGCAGCCTCGGGGGGGGGAACACTGAAGCTTTCTTT. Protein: CASSLGGGNTEAFF.

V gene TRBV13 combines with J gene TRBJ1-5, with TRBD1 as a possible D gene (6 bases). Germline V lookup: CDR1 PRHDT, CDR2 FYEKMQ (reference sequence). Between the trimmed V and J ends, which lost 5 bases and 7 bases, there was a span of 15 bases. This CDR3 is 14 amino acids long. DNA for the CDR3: TGTGCCAGCAGCCGTACAGGGCTTGGACAGCCCCAGCATTTT. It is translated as CASSRTGLGQPQHF.

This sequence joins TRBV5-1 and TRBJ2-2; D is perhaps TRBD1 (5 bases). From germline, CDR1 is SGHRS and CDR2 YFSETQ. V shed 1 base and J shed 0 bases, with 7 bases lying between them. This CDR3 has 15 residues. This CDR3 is CASSLIGANTGELFF. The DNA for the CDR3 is TGCGCCAGCAGCTTGATAGGGGCGAACACCGGGGAGCTGTTTTTT.

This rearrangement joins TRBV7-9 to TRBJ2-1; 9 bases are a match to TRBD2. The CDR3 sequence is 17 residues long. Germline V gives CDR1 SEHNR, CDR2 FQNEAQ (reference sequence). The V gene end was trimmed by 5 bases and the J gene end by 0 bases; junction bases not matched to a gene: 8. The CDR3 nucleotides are TGTGCCAGCAGCCCTACCGTAGCGGGAGACTCCTACAATGAGCAGTTCTTC. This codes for CASSPTVAGDSYNEQFF. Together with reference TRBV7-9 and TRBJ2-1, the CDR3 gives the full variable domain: DTGVSQNPRHKITKRGQNVTFRCDPISEHNRLYWYRQTLGQGPEFLTYFQNEAQLEKSRLLSDRFSAERPKGSFSTLEIQRTEQGDSAMYLCASSPTVAGDSYNEQFFGPGTRLTVL.